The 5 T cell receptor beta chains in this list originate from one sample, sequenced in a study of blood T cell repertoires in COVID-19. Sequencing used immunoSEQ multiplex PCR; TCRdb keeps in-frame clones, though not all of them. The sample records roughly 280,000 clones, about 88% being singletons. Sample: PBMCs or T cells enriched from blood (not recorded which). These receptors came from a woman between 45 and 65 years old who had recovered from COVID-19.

In DNA, the CDR3 is TGTGCCAGCAGTTATACCTACGGGATCCCATACAATGAGCAGTTCTTC. Amino acid sequence: CASSYTYGIPYNEQFF. V gene TRBV6-2 or TRBV6-3 combines with J gene TRBJ2-1, with TRBD2 as a possible D gene (5 bases). Germline values: CDR1 MNHEY, CDR2 SVGEGT. Trimming removed 3 bases at V and 4 bases at J, with 16 bases between. The CDR3 is 16 residues long.

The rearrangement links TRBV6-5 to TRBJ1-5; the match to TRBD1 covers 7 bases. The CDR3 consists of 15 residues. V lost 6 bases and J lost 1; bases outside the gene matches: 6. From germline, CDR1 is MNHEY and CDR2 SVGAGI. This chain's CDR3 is CASSSGQLSNQPQHF. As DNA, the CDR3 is TGTGCCAGCAGCTCGGGACAGTTGAGCAATCAGCCCCAGCATTTT.

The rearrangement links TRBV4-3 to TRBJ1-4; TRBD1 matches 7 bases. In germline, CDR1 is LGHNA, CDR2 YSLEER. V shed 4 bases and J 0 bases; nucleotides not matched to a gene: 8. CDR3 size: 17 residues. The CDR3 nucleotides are TGCGCCAGCAGCCCGACAGGGACGCTTGCAACTAATGAAAAACTGTTTTTT. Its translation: CASSPTGTLATNEKLFF.

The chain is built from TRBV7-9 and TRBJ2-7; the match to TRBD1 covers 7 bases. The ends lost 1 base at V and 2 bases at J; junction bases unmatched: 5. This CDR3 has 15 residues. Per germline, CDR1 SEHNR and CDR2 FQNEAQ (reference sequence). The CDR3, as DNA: TGTGCCAGCAGCTTAGAGGGGGCGAGGACCTACGAGCAGTACTTC. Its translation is CASSLEGARTYEQYF.

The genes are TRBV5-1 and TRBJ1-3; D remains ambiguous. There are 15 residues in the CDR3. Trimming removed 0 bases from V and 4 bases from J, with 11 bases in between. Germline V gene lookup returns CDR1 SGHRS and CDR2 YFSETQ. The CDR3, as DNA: TGCGCCAGCAGCTTGGTTTCAGGTTCAGGAAACACCATATATTTT. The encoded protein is CASSLVSGSGNTIYF.